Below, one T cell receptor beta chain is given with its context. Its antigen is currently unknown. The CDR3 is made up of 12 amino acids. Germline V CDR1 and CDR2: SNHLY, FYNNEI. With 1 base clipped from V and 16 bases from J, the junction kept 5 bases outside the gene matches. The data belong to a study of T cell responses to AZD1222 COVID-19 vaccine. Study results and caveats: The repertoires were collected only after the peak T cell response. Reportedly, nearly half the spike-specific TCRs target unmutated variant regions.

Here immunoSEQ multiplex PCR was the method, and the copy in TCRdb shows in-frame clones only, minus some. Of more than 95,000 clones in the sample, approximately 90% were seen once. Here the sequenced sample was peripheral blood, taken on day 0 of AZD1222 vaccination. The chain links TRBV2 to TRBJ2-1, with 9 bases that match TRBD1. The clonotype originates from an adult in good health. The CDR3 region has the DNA TGTGCCAGCAGTGAAGTAGGGACAGGGCACTTCTTC. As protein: CASSEVGTGHFF.